The entry below gives a single TCR beta chain sequence along with its context. What it recognizes is unknown. This record belongs to a study of T cells in Graves' hyperthyroidism and ophthalmopathy. The CDR3 sequence is 14 residues long. V gave up 1 base and J gave up 11 bases; unmatched junction bases: 7. In germline, CDR1 is LGHDT, CDR2 YNNKEL (reference sequence). A lack of ophthalmopathy progression within 18 months defined stable Graves' hyperthyroidism. Investigators excluded patients with uncontrolled infection, other autoimmune disease, pregnancy or lactation. Study-wide results and caveats: Blood shared most expanded thyroid clonotypes above 0.001.

Amplified regions were TCR beta CDR3 sequences from RNA transcripts. In the first-round RT-PCR of the TCR CDR3, the HTBI primer set was used. TCRdb reanalysed the multiplex PCR reads using MiXCR and keeps one entry per CDR3 protein. The table records a few hundred thousand distinct CDR3 sequences, around a sixth of them present only once. Material: blood. This clonotype was sampled from a woman aged 45-65 years with Graves' hyperthyroidism. This rearrangement joins TRBV3-1 to TRBJ2-3; 9 bases agree with TRBD2. CDR3 amino acids: CASSQGAGGREQYF. CDR3 nucleotides: TGTGCCAGCAGCCAAGGGGCGGGAGGGAGAGAGCAGTATTTT.